The entry below describes one T cell receptor beta chain. CDR1 and CDR2 (germline): MDHEN, SYDVKM. The length of the CDR3 is 14 residues. V lost 2 bases and J lost 4, with 11 bases in between. Authors' analysis steps: Estimated nucleated cell counts came from reference gene primer amplification. Sequenced by immunoSEQ multiplex PCR; TCRdb stores in-frame clones only, minus some. Clone size and the V and J calls come from that table; the DNA yielded D and trimming. The sample has around 290,000 clones, roughly 91% seen once. The sample is drawn from a study of blood T cell repertoires in COVID-19. Study-level background: Among Cohort 3 donors, those recovered had two negative PCRs, clearance, or symptom resolution. T cells, B-cell-depleted T cells, or PBMCs provided the cDNA or gDNA that served as material.

Donors were grouped by their self-reported clinical history. The receptor was isolated from a woman aged 60-70 years in a cohort exposed to, infected with or recovered from COVID-19 (not recorded which). The sample comprised PBMCs or T cells enriched from blood (not recorded which). This rearrangement joins TRBV28 to TRBJ1-1; D perhaps matches TRBD1 (6 bases). The CDR3 nucleotides read TGTGCCAGCAGTTTAGAGGGACAAGGCACTGAAGCTTTCTTT. Its protein is CASSLEGQGTEAFF.